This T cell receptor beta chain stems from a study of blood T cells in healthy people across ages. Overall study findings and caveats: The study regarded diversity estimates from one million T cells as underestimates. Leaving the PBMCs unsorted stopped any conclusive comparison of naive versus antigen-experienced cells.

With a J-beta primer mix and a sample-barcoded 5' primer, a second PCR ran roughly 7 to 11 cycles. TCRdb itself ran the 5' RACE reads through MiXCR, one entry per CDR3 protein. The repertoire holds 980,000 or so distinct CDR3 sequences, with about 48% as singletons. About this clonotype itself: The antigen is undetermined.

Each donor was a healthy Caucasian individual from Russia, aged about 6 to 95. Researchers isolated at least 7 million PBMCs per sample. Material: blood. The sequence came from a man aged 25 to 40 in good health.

CDR3 DNA: TGCGCCAGCAGCGCCGGGACGGTGCTTGTTACGCAGTATTTT. Translated, it gives CASSAGTVLVTQYF. The J gene is TRBJ2-3, the V gene TRBV5-1; possibly TRBD1 or TRBD2 for D (5 bases each). Germline V lookup: CDR1 SGHRS, CDR2 YFSETQ. V lost 4 bases and J 8 bases, leaving 17 bases between the germline ends. The CDR3 is 14 residues long.